Listed here are 18 T cell receptor beta chains from one sample, sequenced in a study of T cell repertoires in cytomegalovirus infection. Their cognate antigens are unknown. TCRdb reprocessed the reads with MiXCR, giving one entry per CDR3 protein. The repertoire holds 450,000 to 650,000 distinct CDR3 sequences, with under 45% as singletons. Sequenced material: cultured PBMCs, taken from culture after CMV antigen stimulation. The origin of the receptors is a human donor in good health (CMV status not recorded). Some clones in this sample may be carry-over from other donors' samples.

This clonotype was observed a handful of times. The chain uses TRBV7-4 and TRBJ2-5; D uncertain. In germline, CDR1 is SGHVT, CDR2 SQSDAQ. Trimming cost V 2 bases and J 5 bases, with 24 bases left between them. The CDR3 covers 18 residues. The CDR3 region has the DNA TGTGCCAGCAGCTTACCCCGCCTAGGGAAACGTATTTCGGAGACCCAGTACTTC. Its translation: CASSLPRLGKRISETQYF.

Only a few counts were recorded for this clonotype. V and J are TRBV11-2 and TRBJ2-7; D not resolved. The CDR3 sequence is 15 residues long. V lost 1 base, J lost 6 bases, and 16 bases lay in between. CDR1 and CDR2 from the germline V gene are SGHAT and FQNNGV. Here the CDR3 DNA reads TGTGCCAGCAGCTTAGTCTGGGGTCCTCCTGCCGAGCAGTACTTC. The encoded protein is CASSLVWGPPAEQYF.

This chain uses TRBV7-9 with TRBJ2-1; TRBD2 aligns across 7 bases. Germline CDR1 SEHNR, CDR2 FQNEAQ (reference sequence). This CDR3 region has 18 residues. J gave up 6 bases and V 5 bases, and 19 bases lay outside the gene matches. The CDR3 spells CASSPVGGRALLSNEQFF. CDR3 sequence (DNA): TGTGCCAGCAGCCCGGTTGGCGGGAGAGCTCTACTATCCAATGAGCAGTTCTTC.

The CDR3 reads CASSDRGDTQYF. CDR3 coding DNA: TGTGCCAGCAGCGACCGGGGAGATACGCAGTATTTT. The V gene is TRBV27, the J gene TRBJ2-3; TRBD2 might be the D (5 bases). Per the germline V gene, CDR1 is MNHEY and CDR2 is SMNVEV (reference sequence). This CDR3 has 12 residues. V was pared by 6 bases and J by 5 bases, with 9 bases between.

The V gene is TRBV2, the J gene TRBJ2-7; TRBD1 matches 7 bases. V dropped 3 bases and J dropped 2; count of bases not matched to a gene: 1. Germline V CDR1 and CDR2: SNHLY, FYNNEI. The CDR3 consists of 13 residues. This chain's CDR3 is CASSDDRAYEQYF. The CDR3 DNA is TGTGCCAGCAGTGATGACAGGGCCTACGAGCAGTACTTC.

This clonotype was observed a few times. The chain has TRBV12-3 or TRBV12-4 and TRBJ2-7, with 9 bases lining up with TRBD2. The CDR3 contains 14 residues. Trimming cost V 6 bases and J 3 bases; bases outside gene matches: 6. CDR3 sequence (DNA): TGTGCCAGCAGGCCGGATAGCGGGGGCTACGAGCAGTACTTC. It translates to CASRPDSGGYEQYF.

The J gene is TRBJ2-7, the V gene TRBV27, with 15 nucleotides matching TRBD2. The germline gives CDR1 MNHEY, CDR2 SMNVEV (reference sequence). The length of the CDR3 is 16 residues. The trim removed 4 bases at V and 3 bases at J, leaving 4 bases unmatched. The CDR3 sequence is CASSSGLAGGLYEQYF. For the CDR3, the DNA is TGTGCCAGCAGTTCGGGACTAGCGGGAGGTCTCTACGAGCAGTACTTC.

V gene TRBV5-1 combines with J gene TRBJ1-3, with D perhaps TRBD1 (6 bases). V lost 0 bases and J lost 3, with 22 bases in between. CDR1 is SGHRS, CDR2 YFSETQ, per germline. The CDR3 spans 19 residues. For the CDR3, the DNA is TGCGCCAGCAGCTTGGACCCGACAGGTCTTCGCCGGGGTGGAAACACCATATATTTT. Amino acid sequence: CASSLDPTGLRRGGNTIYF.

The chain combines TRBV4-2 with TRBJ2-2; D might be TRBD1 (5 bases). Per germline, CDR1 LGHNA and CDR2 YNFKEQ. This CDR3 is 15 amino acids long. Trimming pared 0 bases from V and 4 bases from J, leaving 9 bases between. CDR3 sequence (DNA): TGTGCCAGCAGCCAAGATCGACAGCTCACCGGGGAGCTGTTTTTT. Its translation is CASSQDRQLTGELFF.

The chain couples TRBV7-2 to TRBJ1-2; tentatively, D is TRBD1 (5 bases). CDR3 size: 11 residues. Per the germline V gene, CDR1 is SGHTA and CDR2 is FQGNSA. Trimming took 4 bases from V and 8 from J, leaving 8 bases between them. The DNA of the CDR3 is TGTGCCAGCAGCTCCGGGGCGGGCTACACCTTC. This codes for CASSSGAGYTF.

The table lists this clonotype with a few counts. The chain is built from TRBV7-9 and TRBJ2-7, with D uncertain. Germline CDR1 SEHNR, CDR2 FQNEAQ (reference sequence). The CDR3 totals 14 residues. V was pared by 3 bases and J by 4 bases, with 13 bases between. For the CDR3, the DNA is TGTGCCAGCAGCTTCCAGCGCTTTGGGTACGAGCAGTACTTC. Its protein is CASSFQRFGYEQYF.

The chain combines TRBV6-1 with TRBJ1-1; tentative D call: TRBD1 (6 bases). The germline V gene has CDR1 MNHNS and CDR2 SASEGT. The ends were cut back, 6 bases at V and 9 bases at J, with 23 bases in the middle. The CDR3 covers 15 residues. CDR3 sequence: CASRPRTVRVSKAFF. DNA for the CDR3: TGTGCCAGCAGACCCAGGACAGTTCGCGTCTCTAAAGCTTTCTTT.

The chain joins TRBV2 to TRBJ1-6, with no clear D. Trimming took 6 bases from V and 5 from J, leaving 8 bases between them. The germline gives CDR1 SNHLY, CDR2 FYNNEI. The CDR3 length is 13 residues. CDR3 sequence reads: CASSPRDNSPLHF. DNA for the CDR3: TGTGCCAGCAGCCCGAGGGATAATTCACCCCTCCACTTT.

The V and J genes are TRBV6-8 and TRBJ1-2; D is ambiguous. Germline V gene data show CDR1 as MNHGY and CDR2 as SAAAGT. The CDR3 runs 12 residues. V lost 5 bases to trimming and J lost 4 bases, with 8 bases between them. CDR3 in amino acids: CASSAVRYGYTF. DNA of the CDR3: TGTGCCAGCAGTGCAGTACGCTATGGCTACACCTTC.

The chain uses TRBV7-8 and TRBJ2-1; TRBD2 matches at 11 bases. The V gene's germline CDR1 is SGHVS and CDR2 FQNEAQ. Germline trimming cut 3 bases from V and 6 bases from J; bases unmatched to any gene: 4. The CDR3 is 15 amino acids. The CDR3 bases are TGTGCCAGCAGCTTGATAGCGGGAGGGCTCAATGAGCAGTTCTTC. Its translation is CASSLIAGGLNEQFF.

V is TRBV12-3 or TRBV12-4 and J is TRBJ2-6; D is unclear. V lost 8 bases to trimming and J lost 0 bases, with 8 bases between them. The CDR3 is 14 residues long. The chain's CDR3 is CASRRSSGANVLTF. DNA of the CDR3: TGTGCCAGCCGGCGGTCCTCTGGGGCCAACGTCCTGACTTTC.

The rearrangement links TRBV6-1 to TRBJ2-5, with 7 bases fitting TRBD2. This CDR3 spans 14 amino acids. The junction had 4 bases not matched to a gene; V was cut back by 2 bases and J by 4 bases. Germline V gene sequence: CDR1 MNHNS, CDR2 SASEGT. The CDR3 reads CASSEMRGSETQYF. DNA of the CDR3: TGTGCCAGCAGTGAAATGCGGGGGTCAGAGACCCAGTACTTC.

This clonotype was counted a single time. A much larger clone differs from this one at a single base, so this may be a read error. This chain joins TRBV7-2 and TRBJ2-5, with D tentatively TRBD1 or TRBD2 (5 bases each). The CDR3 is 13 amino acids. Looked up from germline, CDR1 is SGHTA and CDR2 is FQGNSA. CDR3 region: CASRGTVQETQNF. CDR3 coding DNA: TGTGCCAGCAGGGGGACGGTACAAGAGACCCAGAACTTC.